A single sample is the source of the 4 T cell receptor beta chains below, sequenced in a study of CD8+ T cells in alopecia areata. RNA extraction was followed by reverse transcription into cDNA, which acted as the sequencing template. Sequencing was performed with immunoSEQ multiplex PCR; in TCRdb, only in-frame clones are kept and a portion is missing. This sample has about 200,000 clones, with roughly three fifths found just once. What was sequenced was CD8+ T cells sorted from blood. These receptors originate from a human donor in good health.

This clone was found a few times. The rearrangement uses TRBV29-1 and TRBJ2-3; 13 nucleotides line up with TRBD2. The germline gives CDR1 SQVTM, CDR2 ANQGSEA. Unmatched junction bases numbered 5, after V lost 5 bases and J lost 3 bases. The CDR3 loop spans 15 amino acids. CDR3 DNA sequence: TGCAGCGTTCCGGGACTAGCGGGGAGAACAGATACGCAGTATTTT. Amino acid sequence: CSVPGLAGRTDTQYF.

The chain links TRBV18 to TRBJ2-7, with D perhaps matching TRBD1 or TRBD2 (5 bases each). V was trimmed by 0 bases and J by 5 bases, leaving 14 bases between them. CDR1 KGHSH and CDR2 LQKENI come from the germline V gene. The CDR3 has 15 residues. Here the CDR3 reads CASSPPTRGGNEQYF. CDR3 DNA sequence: TGTGCCAGCTCACCACCCACTCGTGGGGGAAACGAGCAGTACTTC.

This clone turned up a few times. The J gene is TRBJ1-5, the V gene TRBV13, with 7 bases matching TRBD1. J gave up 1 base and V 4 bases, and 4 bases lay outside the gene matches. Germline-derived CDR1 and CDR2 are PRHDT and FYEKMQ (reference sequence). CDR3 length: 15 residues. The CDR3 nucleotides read TGTGCCAGCAGCTCGACGGGACAGAGCAATCAGCCCCAGCATTTT. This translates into CASSSTGQSNQPQHF.

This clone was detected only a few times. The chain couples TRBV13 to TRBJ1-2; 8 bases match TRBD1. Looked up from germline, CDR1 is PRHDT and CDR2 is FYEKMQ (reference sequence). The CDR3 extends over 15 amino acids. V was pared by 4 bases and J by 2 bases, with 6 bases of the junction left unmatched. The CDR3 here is CASSSTDRVNYGYTF. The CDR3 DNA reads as TGTGCCAGCAGCTCGACGGACAGGGTAAACTATGGCTACACCTTC.